These 6 T cell receptor beta chains were all obtained from the same sample, sequenced in a study of T cell repertoires in cytomegalovirus infection. The antigens these receptors bind are not known. TCRdb fed the reads into MiXCR, producing one record per CDR3 protein. The table shows 300,000 to 400,000 distinct CDR3 sequences, with almost 30% occurring only once. Sample: cultured PBMCs, taken from culture after CMV antigen stimulation. These receptors were obtained from a human donor in good health (CMV status not recorded). Some clones in this sample may be carry-over from other donors' samples.

The rearrangement joins TRBV6-1 to TRBJ1-2; 11 positions agree with TRBD1. J was trimmed by 8 bases and V by 2 bases; bases with no gene match: 4. There are 14 residues in the CDR3. Looked up from germline, CDR1 is MNHNS and CDR2 is SASEGT. In DNA, the CDR3 is TGTGCCAGCAGTGAACAGGGACAGGGGGACGGCTACACCTTC. It specifies CASSEQGQGDGYTF.

The chain links TRBV29-1 to TRBJ1-5; D ambiguous. Trimming removed 3 bases from V and 3 bases from J, with 9 bases in between. The CDR3 covers 13 residues. CDR1 is SQVTM, CDR2 ANQGSEA, per germline. The CDR3 region has the DNA TGCAGCGTTGATAAGGGATTCAATCAGCCCCAGCATTTT. Its translation is CSVDKGFNQPQHF.

The rearrangement joins TRBV6-5 to TRBJ1-3, with D possibly matching TRBD1 (5 bases). The CDR3 is 15 amino acids. Trimming shortened V by 3 bases and J by 4 bases, and 13 bases separated the two germline ends. Germline V gene lookup returns CDR1 MNHEY and CDR2 SVGAGI. CDR3: CASSYSRGRGNTIYF. DNA of the CDR3: TGTGCCAGCAGTTATTCGAGGGGAAGGGGAAACACCATATATTTT.

Details on this clonotype: A junction boundary mismatches the germline segment, possibly from a read error. This sequence joins TRBV7-3 and TRBJ1-6; tentatively, D is TRBD1 (6 bases). The V gene's germline CDR1 is SGHTA and CDR2 FQGTGA. This CDR3 has 14 residues. The DNA for the CDR3 is TGTGCCAGCAGCTTATCCGGGGGCAATTCACTCCTCCACTTT. Translated: CASSLSGGNSLLHF.

The chain is built from TRBV27 and TRBJ1-2; 7 bases align to TRBD1. CDR3 length: 15 residues. V dropped 3 bases and J dropped 0; count of bases not matched to a gene: 4. Germline V gene lookup returns CDR1 MNHEY and CDR2 SMNVEV (reference sequence). The CDR3 DNA is TGTGCCAGCAGTTTGACAGGGTCCTCTAACTATGGCTACACCTTC. Its translation is CASSLTGSSNYGYTF.

This chain uses TRBV11-1 with TRBJ1-4; 7 bases map to TRBD1. CDR3 size: 13 residues. Germline V CDR1 and CDR2: SGHAT, FQDESV (reference sequence). The trim removed 5 bases at V and 8 bases at J, leaving 5 bases unmatched. CDR3 residues: CASSRGTAEKLFF. The CDR3 DNA follows: TGTGCCAGCAGCCGCGGGACAGCCGAAAAACTGTTTTTT.